The 4 T cell receptor beta chains reported below all come from one sample, sequenced in a study of PD-1 blockade in classical Hodgkin lymphoma. Generated by immunoSEQ multiplex PCR, the TCRdb table keeps only in-frame clones and is missing some. Of fewer than 30,000 clones listed, just over 85% were seen once; the top ten hold around 6.7%. Relapse after autologous stem cell transplantation occurred in every patient, and brentuximab vedotin exposure varied. From thawed PBMCs, CD8+ T cells were isolated by magnetic negative selection. The specimen was CD8+ T cells from blood, collected at baseline. The receptors originated from a human donor with classical Hodgkin lymphoma.

J is TRBJ2-1 and V is TRBV30; D remains ambiguous. Germline lookup yields CDR1 GTSNPN and CDR2 SVGIG (reference sequence). The CDR3 length is 14 residues. Trimming pared 4 bases from V and 0 bases from J, leaving 10 bases between. In DNA, the CDR3 is TGTGCCTGGAACACAGTGAGCTCCTACAATGAGCAGTTCTTC. This codes for CAWNTVSSYNEQFF.

The J gene is TRBJ2-1, the V gene TRBV27, with D possibly being TRBD1 or TRBD2 (6 bases each). V was trimmed by 2 bases and J by 8 bases, leaving 10 bases between them. CDR1 and CDR2 from the germline V gene are MNHEY and SMNVEV (reference sequence). CDR3 length: 13 amino acids. The CDR3, as DNA: TGTGCCAGCAGTTTAGGGGGGCGGGATGAGCAGTTCTTC. Amino acid sequence: CASSLGGRDEQFF.

This clone occurred once. CDR3 DNA sequence: TGCGCCAGCAAACCCAGTCGGGACAGGGATTACGAGCAGTACTTC. This encodes CASKPSRDRDYEQYF. The V call is TRBV5-1, the J call TRBJ2-7; TRBD1 matches at 9 bases. CDR3 length equals 15 residues. V was pared by 6 bases and J by 4 bases, with 11 bases of the junction left unmatched. The V gene's germline CDR1 is SGHRS and CDR2 YFSETQ.

The chain uses TRBV27 and TRBJ1-1, with a weak D call TRBD1 (6 bases). Trimming removed 6 bases at V and 6 bases at J, with 14 bases between. Germline V gene sequence: CDR1 MNHEY, CDR2 SMNVEV (reference sequence). The CDR3 is 13 amino acids. CDR3 sequence reads: CASSQGGPPEAFF. CDR3 bases: TGTGCCAGCAGCCAAGGGGGGCCCCCTGAAGCTTTCTTT.